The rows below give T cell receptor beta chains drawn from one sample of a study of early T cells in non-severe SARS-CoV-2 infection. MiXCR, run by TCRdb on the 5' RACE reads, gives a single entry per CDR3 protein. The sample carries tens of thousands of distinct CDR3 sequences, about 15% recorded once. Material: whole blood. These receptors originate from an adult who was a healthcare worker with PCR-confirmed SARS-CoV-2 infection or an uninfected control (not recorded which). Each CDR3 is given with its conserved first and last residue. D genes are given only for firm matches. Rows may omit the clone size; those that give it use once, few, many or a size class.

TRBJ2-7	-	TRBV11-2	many	CASSLGGSEQYF	TGTGCCAGCAGCTTAGGAGGGTCCGAGCAGTACTTC
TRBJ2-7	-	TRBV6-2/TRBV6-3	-	CASSFRGYEQYF	TGTGCCAGCAGTTTCAGGGGCTACGAGCAGTACTTC
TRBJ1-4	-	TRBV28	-	CASNPRGRGNEKLFF	TGTGCCAGCAACCCTAGGGGGAGGGGCAATGAAAAACTGTTTTTT
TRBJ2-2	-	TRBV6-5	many	CASSETGTGELFF	TGTGCCAGCAGCGAGACGGGAACCGGGGAGCTGTTTTTT
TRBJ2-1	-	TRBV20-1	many	CSASSGHEQFF	TGCAGTGCTAGCTCCGGGCATGAGCAGTTCTTC
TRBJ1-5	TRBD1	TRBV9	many	CASSPHPGGQPQHF	TGTGCCAGCAGCCCCCACCCAGGGGGTCAGCCCCAGCATTTT
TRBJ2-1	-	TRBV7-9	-	CASSLTLGFYNEQFF	TGTGCCAGCAGCTTAACGTTAGGTTTTTACAATGAGCAGTTCTTC
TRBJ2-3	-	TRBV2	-	CASLAGFTDTQYF	TGTGCCAGCCTGGCGGGATTCACAGATACGCAGTATTTT
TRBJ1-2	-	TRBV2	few	CASTRGTSNGYTF	TGTGCCAGCACCAGAGGGACTTCTAATGGCTACACCTTC
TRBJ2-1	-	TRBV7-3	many	CASSLIGQSYNEQFF	TGTGCCAGCAGCTTAATAGGACAGTCCTACAATGAGCAGTTCTTC
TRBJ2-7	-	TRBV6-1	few	CASSGPYLGPYYEQYF	TGTGCCAGCAGTGGACCTTATCTGGGGCCGTACTACGAGCAGTACTTC
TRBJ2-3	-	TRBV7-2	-	CASSAHADTQYF	TGTGCCAGCAGCGCCCATGCCGATACGCAGTATTTT
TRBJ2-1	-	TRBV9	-	CASSVGSGENEQFF	TGTGCCAGCAGCGTAGGAAGCGGTGAGAATGAGCAGTTCTTC
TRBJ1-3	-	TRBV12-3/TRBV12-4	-	CASSFFSSGNTIYF	TGTGCCAGCAGTTTTTTCAGCTCTGGAAACACCATATATTTT
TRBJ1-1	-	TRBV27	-	CASSLVPGMSEAFF	TGTGCCAGCAGTTTGGTTCCGGGGATGTCTGAAGCTTTCTTT
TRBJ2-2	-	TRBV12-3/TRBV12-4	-	CASRRQGMNTGELFF	TGTGCCAGCAGGCGGCAGGGGATGAACACCGGGGAGCTGTTTTTT
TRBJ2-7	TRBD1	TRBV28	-	CASSYTGTGLYEQYF	TGTGCCAGCAGTTACACCGGGACAGGGCTCTACGAGCAGTACTTC
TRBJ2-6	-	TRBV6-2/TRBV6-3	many	CASIAVFWSPGANVLTF	-
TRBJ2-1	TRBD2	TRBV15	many	CATSRGLAGPNEQFF	TGTGCCACCAGCAGGGGACTAGCGGGCCCCAATGAGCAGTTCTTC
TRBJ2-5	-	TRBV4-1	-	CASSQEQRAGETQYF	TGCGCCAGCAGCCAAGAGCAAAGGGCGGGAGAGACCCAGTACTTC
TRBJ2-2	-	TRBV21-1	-	CASSTQYDRTIFGELFF	TGTGCCAGCAGCACCCAATATGACCGGACGATATTTGGGGAGCTGTTTTTT
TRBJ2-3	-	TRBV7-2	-	CASKGLTGAYF	TGTGCCAGCAAAGGACTCACTGGCGCGTATTTT
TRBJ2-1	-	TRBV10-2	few	CASSPPASGTSYNEQFF	TGCGCCAGCAGTCCTCCCGCCAGCGGAACCTCCTACAATGAGCAGTTCTTC
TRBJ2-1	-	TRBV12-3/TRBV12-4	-	CASSPSYEQFF	TGTGCCAGCAGTCCCAGCTATGAGCAGTTCTTC
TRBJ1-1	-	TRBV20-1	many	CSATNTEAFF	TGCAGTGCTACGAACACTGAAGCTTTCTTT
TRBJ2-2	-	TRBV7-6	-	CASSLEVGGELFF	TGTGCCAGCAGCTTAGAAGTTGGCGGGGAGCTGTTTTTT
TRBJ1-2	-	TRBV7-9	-	CASSSTYDSPNYGYTF	TGTGCCAGCAGCTCTACCTACGACTCTCCTAACTATGGCTACACCTTC
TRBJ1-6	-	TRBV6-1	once	CASMDTASPLHF	TGTGCCAGCATGGATACAGCGTCACCCCTCCACTTT
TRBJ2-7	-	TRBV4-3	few	CASSQEAGPAYEQYF	TGCGCCAGCAGCCAAGAGGCAGGCCCGGCCTACGAGCAGTACTTC
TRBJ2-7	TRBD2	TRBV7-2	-	CASSSPTSGGYEQYF	TGTGCCAGCAGCTCCCCCACTAGCGGGGGCTACGAGCAGTACTTC
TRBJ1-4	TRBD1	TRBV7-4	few	CASGKGFGTGGEKLFF	TGTGCCAGCGGCAAGGGATTCGGGACAGGGGGTGAAAAACTGTTTTTT
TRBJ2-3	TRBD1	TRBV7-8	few	CASSLRTGTATDTQYF	TGTGCCAGCAGCTTAAGGACCGGGACAGCCACAGATACGCAGTATTTT
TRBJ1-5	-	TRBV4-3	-	CASSQSKASNQPQHF	TGCGCCAGCAGCCAGTCGAAGGCTAGCAATCAGCCCCAGCATTTT
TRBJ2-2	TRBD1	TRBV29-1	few	CSGRRQGPNTGELFF	TGCAGCGGCCGCAGACAGGGGCCGAACACCGGGGAGCTGTTTTTT
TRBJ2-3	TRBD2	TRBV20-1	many	CSATGLAGGLSSDTQYF	TGCAGTGCAACCGGACTAGCGGGAGGGCTCTCCTCAGATACGCAGTATTTT
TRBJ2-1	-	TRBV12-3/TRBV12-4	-	CASSPNLRGEQFF	TGTGCCAGCAGTCCCAACCTCCGGGGTGAGCAGTTCTTC